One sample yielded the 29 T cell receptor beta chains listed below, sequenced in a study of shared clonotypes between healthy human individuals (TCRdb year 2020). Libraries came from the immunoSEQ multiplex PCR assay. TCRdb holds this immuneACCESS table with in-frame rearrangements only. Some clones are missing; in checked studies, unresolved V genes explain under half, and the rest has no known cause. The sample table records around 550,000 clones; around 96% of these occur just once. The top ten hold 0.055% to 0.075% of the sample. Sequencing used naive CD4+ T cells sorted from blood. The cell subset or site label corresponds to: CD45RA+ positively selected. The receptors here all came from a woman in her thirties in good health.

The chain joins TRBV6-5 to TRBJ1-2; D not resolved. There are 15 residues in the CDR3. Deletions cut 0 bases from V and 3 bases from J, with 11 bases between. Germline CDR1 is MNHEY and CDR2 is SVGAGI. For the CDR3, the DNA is TGTGCCAGCAGTTACTCAGGCCCCTTTGACTATGGCTACACCTTC. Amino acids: CASSYSGPFDYGYTF.

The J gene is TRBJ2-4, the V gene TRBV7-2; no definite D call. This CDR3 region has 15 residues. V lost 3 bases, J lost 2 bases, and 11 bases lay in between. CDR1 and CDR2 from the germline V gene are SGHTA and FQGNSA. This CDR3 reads CASSLVGVPKNIQYF. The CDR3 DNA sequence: TGTGCCAGCAGCTTGGTTGGCGTTCCCAAAAACATTCAGTACTTC.

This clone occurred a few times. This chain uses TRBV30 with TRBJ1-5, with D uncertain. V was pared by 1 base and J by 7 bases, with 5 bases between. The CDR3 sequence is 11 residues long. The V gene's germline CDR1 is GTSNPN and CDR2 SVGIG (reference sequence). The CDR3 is CAWSDKQPQHF. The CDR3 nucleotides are TGTGCCTGGAGTGATAAGCAGCCCCAGCATTTT.

The CDR3 region has the DNA TGTGCCAGCTCACCTAGCCAGTATAGCAATCAGCCCCAGCATTTT. Translating gives CASSPSQYSNQPQHF. The chain is built from TRBV18 and TRBJ1-5, with D hard to call. The V gene's germline CDR1 is KGHSH and CDR2 LQKENI. V dropped 3 bases and J dropped 0 bases, with 9 bases sitting between them. The CDR3 runs to 15 residues.

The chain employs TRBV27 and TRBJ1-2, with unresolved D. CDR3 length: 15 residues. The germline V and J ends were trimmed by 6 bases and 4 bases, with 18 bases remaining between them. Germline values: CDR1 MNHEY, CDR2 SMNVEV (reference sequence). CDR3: CASRFLWQDVYGYTF. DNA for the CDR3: TGTGCCAGCAGATTCCTGTGGCAGGATGTCTATGGCTACACCTTC.

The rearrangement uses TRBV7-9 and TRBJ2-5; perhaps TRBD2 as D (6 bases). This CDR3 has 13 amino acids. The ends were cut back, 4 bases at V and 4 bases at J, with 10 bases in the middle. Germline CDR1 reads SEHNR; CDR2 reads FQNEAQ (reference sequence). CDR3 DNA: TGTGCCAGCAGCTCGCAGGGAGGAGAGACCCAGTACTTC. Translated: CASSSQGGETQYF.

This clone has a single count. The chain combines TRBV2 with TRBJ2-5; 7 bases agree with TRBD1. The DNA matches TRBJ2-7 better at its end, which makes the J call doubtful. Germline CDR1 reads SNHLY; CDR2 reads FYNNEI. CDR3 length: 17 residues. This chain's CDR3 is CASSGGPPTGKGYEQYF. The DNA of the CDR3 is TGTGCCAGCAGTGGGGGGCCCCCGACAGGGAAAGGCTACGAGCAGTACTTC.

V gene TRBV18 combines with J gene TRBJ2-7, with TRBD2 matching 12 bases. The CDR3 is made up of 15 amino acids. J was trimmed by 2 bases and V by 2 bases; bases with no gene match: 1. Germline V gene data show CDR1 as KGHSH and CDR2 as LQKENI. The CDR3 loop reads CASSPASGRAYEQYF. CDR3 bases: TGTGCCAGCTCACCAGCTAGCGGGAGGGCCTACGAGCAGTACTTC.

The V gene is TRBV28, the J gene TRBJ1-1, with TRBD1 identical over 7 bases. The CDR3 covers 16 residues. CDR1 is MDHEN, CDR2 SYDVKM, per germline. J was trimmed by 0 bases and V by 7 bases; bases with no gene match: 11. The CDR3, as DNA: TGTGCCAGCACCATACAGGGGACAGCCTTGAACACTGAAGCTTTCTTT. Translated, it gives CASTIQGTALNTEAFF. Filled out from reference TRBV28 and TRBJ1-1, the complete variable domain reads DVKVTQSSRYLVKRTGEKVFLECVQDMDHENMFWYRQDPGLGLRLIYFSYDVKMKEKGDIPEGYSVSREKKERFSLILESASTNQTSMYLCASTIQGTALNTEAFFGQGTRLTVV.

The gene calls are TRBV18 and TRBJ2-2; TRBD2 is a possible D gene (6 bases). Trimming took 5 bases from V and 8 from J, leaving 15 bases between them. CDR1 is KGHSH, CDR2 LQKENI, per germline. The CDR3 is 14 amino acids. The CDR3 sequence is CASSSTSTSGELFF. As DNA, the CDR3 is TGTGCCAGCTCATCTACTAGCACCTCGGGGGAGCTGTTTTTT. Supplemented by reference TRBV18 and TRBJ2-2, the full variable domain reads NAGVMQNPRHLVRRRGQEARLRCSPMKGHSHVYWYRQLPEEGLKFMVYLQKENIIDESGMPKERFSAEFPKEGPSILRIQQVVRGDSAAYFCASSSTSTSGELFFGEGSRLTVL.

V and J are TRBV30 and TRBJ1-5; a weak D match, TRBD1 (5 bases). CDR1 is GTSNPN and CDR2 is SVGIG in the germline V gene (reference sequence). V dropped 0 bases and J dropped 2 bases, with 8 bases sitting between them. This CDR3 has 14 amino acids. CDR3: CAWSVPGGNQPQHF. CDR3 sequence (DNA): TGTGCCTGGAGTGTACCGGGGGGCAATCAGCCCCAGCATTTT.

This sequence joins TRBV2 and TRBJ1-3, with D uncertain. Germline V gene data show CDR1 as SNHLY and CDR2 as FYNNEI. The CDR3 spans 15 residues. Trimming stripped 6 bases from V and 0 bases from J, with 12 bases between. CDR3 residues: CASRVEALSGNTIYF. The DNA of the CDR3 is TGTGCCAGCAGAGTTGAGGCACTCTCTGGAAACACCATATATTTT.

The CDR3 DNA sequence: TGTGCCAGTAGTATTGTGCCGGGAAGGACGAACACTGAAGCTTTCTTT. Amino acid sequence: CASSIVPGRTNTEAFF. V and J are TRBV19 and TRBJ1-1; D gene ambiguous. Germline V gene data show CDR1 as LNHDA and CDR2 as SQIVND (reference sequence). Deletions cut 3 bases from V and 1 base from J, with 15 bases between. There are 16 residues in the CDR3.

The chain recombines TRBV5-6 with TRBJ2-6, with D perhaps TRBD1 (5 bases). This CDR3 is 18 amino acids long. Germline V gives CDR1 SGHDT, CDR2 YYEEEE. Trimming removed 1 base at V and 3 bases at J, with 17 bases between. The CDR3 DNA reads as TGTGCCAGCAGCTTGTTTGTAGGGGCCGACCTTGGGGCCAACGTCCTGACTTTC. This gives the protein CASSLFVGADLGANVLTF.

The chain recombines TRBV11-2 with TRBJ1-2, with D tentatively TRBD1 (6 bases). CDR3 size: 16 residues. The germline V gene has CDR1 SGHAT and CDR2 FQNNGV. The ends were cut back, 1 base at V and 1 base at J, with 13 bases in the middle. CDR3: CASSLGADRYNYGYTF. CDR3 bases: TGTGCCAGCAGCTTAGGGGCGGACAGATATAACTATGGCTACACCTTC.

CDR3 region: CASGLVPGQGRETQYF. CDR3 nucleotide sequence: TGTGCTAGTGGTTTGGTACCCGGACAGGGAAGAGAGACCCAGTACTTC. The chain employs TRBV12-5 and TRBJ2-5; 8 bases align to TRBD1. Per germline, CDR1 LGHNT and CDR2 FRNRAP. J gave up 4 bases and V 0 bases, and 7 bases lay outside the gene matches. The CDR3 contains 16 residues.

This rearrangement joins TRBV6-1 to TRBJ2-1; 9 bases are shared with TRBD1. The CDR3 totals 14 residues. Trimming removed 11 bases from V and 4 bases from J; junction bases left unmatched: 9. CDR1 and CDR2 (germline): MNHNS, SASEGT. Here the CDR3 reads CALRQGVSYNEQFF. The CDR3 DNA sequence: TGTGCCCTGCGACAGGGGGTTTCTTACAATGAGCAGTTCTTC.

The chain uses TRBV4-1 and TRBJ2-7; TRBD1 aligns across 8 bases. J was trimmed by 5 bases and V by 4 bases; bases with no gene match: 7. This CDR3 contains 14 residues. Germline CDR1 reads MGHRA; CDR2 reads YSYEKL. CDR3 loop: CASSLGQGLDEQYF. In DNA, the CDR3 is TGCGCCAGCAGCCTTGGACAGGGTCTCGACGAGCAGTACTTC.

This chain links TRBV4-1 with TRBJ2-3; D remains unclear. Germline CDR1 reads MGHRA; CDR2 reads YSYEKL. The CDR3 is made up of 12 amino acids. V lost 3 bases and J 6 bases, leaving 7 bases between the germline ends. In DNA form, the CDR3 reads TGCGCCAGCAGCCACCTATACGATACGCAGTATTTT. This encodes CASSHLYDTQYF.

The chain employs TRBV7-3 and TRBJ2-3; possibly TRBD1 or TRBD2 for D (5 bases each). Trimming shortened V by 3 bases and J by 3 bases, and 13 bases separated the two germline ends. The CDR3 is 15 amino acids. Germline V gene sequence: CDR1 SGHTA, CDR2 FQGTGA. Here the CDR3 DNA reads TGTGCCAGCAGCTTCGGGACCGCAGGAACAGATACGCAGTATTTT. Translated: CASSFGTAGTDTQYF.

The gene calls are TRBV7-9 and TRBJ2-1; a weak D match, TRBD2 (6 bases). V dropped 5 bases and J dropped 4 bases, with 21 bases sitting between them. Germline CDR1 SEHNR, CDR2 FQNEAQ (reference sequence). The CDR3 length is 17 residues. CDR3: CASSAAADLAYYNEQFF. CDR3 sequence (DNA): TGTGCCAGCAGCGCAGCGGCAGATCTAGCGTATTACAATGAGCAGTTCTTC.

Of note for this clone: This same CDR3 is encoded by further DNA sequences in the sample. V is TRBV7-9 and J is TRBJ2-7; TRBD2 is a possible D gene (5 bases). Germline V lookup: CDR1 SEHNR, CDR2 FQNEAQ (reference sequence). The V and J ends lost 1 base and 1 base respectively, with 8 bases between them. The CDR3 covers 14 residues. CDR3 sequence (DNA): TGTGCCAGCAGCTTAGGTGGAGGTTCCTACGAGCAGTACTTC. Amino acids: CASSLGGGSYEQYF.

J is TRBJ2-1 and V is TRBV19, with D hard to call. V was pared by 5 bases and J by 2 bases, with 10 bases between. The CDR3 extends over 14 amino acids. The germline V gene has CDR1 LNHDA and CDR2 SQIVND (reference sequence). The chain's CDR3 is CASSLTKAYNEQFF. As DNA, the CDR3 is TGTGCCAGTAGTTTGACAAAAGCCTACAATGAGCAGTTCTTC.

CDR3: CASRTQAGNTEAFF. Here the CDR3 DNA reads TGCGCCAGCAGGACGCAGGCGGGGAACACTGAAGCTTTCTTT. The chain recombines TRBV10-1 with TRBJ1-1; D remains ambiguous. Trimming pared 6 bases from V and 1 base from J, leaving 12 bases between. The CDR3 contains 14 residues. CDR1 and CDR2 from the germline V gene are WNHNN and SYGVQD (reference sequence).

This chain's CDR3 is CASRGDRSRFEQYF. The CDR3, as DNA: TGTGCCAGCAGGGGGGACAGGAGCCGTTTCGAGCAGTACTTC. The chain is built from TRBV6-5 and TRBJ2-7; 8 positions match TRBD1. Germline-derived CDR1 and CDR2 are MNHEY and SVGAGI. Trimming removed 6 bases from V and 6 bases from J; junction bases left unmatched: 10. The CDR3 spans 14 residues.

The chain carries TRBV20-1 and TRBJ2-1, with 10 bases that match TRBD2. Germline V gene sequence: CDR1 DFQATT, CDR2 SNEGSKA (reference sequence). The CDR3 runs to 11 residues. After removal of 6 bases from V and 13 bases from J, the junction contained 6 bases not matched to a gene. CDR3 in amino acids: CSAAGTSVQFF. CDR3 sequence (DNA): TGCAGTGCGGCCGGGACTAGCGTACAGTTCTTC.

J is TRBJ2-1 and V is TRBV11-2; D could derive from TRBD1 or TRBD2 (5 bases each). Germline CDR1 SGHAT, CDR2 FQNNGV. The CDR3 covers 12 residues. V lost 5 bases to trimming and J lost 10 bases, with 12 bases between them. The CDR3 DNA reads TGTGCCAGCAGCCCGGGACGGGTGGAGCAGTTCTTC. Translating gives CASSPGRVEQFF.

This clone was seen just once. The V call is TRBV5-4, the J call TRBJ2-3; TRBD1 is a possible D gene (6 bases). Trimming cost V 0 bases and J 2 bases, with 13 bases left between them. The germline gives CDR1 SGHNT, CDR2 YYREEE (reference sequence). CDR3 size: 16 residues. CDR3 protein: CASSLAPDRSTDTQYF. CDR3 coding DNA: TGTGCCAGCAGCTTGGCGCCGGACAGATCCACAGATACGCAGTATTTT.

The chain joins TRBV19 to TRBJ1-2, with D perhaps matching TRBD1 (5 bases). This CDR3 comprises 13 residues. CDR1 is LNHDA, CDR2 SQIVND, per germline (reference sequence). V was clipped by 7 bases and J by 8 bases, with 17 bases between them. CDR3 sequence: CASNSRGGAGYTF. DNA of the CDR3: TGTGCCAGTAACTCAAGGGGCGGGGCCGGCTACACCTTC. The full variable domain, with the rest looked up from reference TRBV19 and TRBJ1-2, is DGGITQSPKYLFRKEGQNVTLSCEQNLNHDAMYWYRQDPGQGLRLIYYSQIVNDFQKGDIAEGYSVSREKKESFPLTVTSAQKNPTAFYLCASNSRGGAGYTFGSGTRLTVV.